This TCR beta chain was documented in a study of cytomegalovirus exposure and HLA in healthy donors. Study summary: Earlier findings included roughly 120 million unique TCR beta sequences obtained from about 179 million T cells. General observations from the study: The classifier was said to identify cytomegalovirus status with high specificity and sensitivity.

The CDR3 loop spans 18 amino acids. Germline V gene sequence: CDR1 MDHEN, CDR2 SYDVKM. V shed 4 bases, J shed 4 bases, and the junction held 14 bases outside the gene matches. The study ran its PCR with 60 Vbeta and 13 Jbeta primers. Clones were read by immunoSEQ multiplex PCR, and TCRdb kept only the in-frame ones, dropping some. The repertoire includes about 190,000 clones, around 90% of them detected once, and around 1% sits in the top ten. For this clone: The antigen remains undetermined.

J is TRBJ2-3 and V is TRBV28, with 10 nucleotides matching TRBD1. The sequence was collected from a boy aged 2 to 10 in good health and CMV-seronegative. Sequencing was performed on PBMCs. The CDR3 nucleotides read TGTGCCAGCAGTTCGGAAATAAGGGACAGGGGAGGCGCAGATACGCAGTATTTT. This sequence encodes CASSSEIRDRGGADTQYF. Drawing the rest from reference TRBV28 and TRBJ2-3, the complete variable domain is DVKVTQSSRYLVKRTGEKVFLECVQDMDHENMFWYRQDPGLGLRLIYFSYDVKMKEKGDIPEGYSVSREKKERFSLILESASTNQTSMYLCASSSEIRDRGGADTQYFGPGTRLTVL.